These T cell receptor beta chains were read from a single sample in a study of OX40 agonist ivuxolimab in advanced cancers. TCRdb's table, derived via immunoSEQ multiplex PCR, lists solely in-frame clones and lacks some. Among roughly 60,000 clones listed, about 85% were seen once. The input for sequencing was CD4+ or CD8+ T cells sorted from blood, taken in a trial of the OX40 agonist ivuxolimab. The source of these receptors is an adult with an advanced solid tumor such as melanoma, head and neck, liver or kidney cancer. Both conserved end residues are part of each CDR3. The order of the fields is clone size, D gene, J gene, V gene, CDR3 DNA, CDR3 protein. A D gene is named only where the DNA matches it firmly. Clone size, where shown, is once, few, many, or a class for clones that have expanded.

abundance: -
d_gene: TRBD2
j_gene: TRBJ2-1
v_gene: TRBV9
CDR3nt: TGTGCCAGCAGCGTAGTGTCTAGCGGGGACTACAATGAGCAGTTCTTC
CDR3aa: CASSVVSSGDYNEQFF

abundance: -
d_gene: -
j_gene: TRBJ1-2
v_gene: TRBV7-9
CDR3nt: TGTGCCAGCAGCCCGGTAGACAGAAACTATGGCTACACCTTC
CDR3aa: CASSPVDRNYGYTF

abundance: -
d_gene: -
j_gene: TRBJ2-2
v_gene: TRBV7-9
CDR3nt: TGTGCCAGCAGCTTAGCGGGGCTTTCCGGGGAGATGTTTTTT
CDR3aa: CASSLAGLSGEMFF

abundance: -
d_gene: -
j_gene: TRBJ1-1
v_gene: TRBV7-9
CDR3nt: TGTGCCAGCAGCCGAGTGTCTTCTGAAGCTTTCTTT
CDR3aa: CASSRVSSEAFF

abundance: -
d_gene: -
j_gene: TRBJ1-5
v_gene: TRBV6-5
CDR3nt: TGTGCCAGCAGTTACACCAGACGGGACAGCAATCAGCCCCAGCATTTT
CDR3aa: CASSYTRRDSNQPQHF

abundance: -
d_gene: -
j_gene: TRBJ2-3
v_gene: TRBV10-1
CDR3nt: TGCGCCAGCAGTCGTTCCGGAGATACGCAGTATTTT
CDR3aa: CASSRSGDTQYF

abundance: -
d_gene: -
j_gene: TRBJ1-5
v_gene: TRBV28
CDR3nt: TGTGCCAGCAGGAGGGGGTCGGGTCAGCCCCAGCATTTT
CDR3aa: CASRRGSGQPQHF

abundance: -
d_gene: -
j_gene: TRBJ2-1
v_gene: TRBV7-9
CDR3nt: TGTGCCAGCAGCTTAGACGTCACCGAGCAGTTCTTC
CDR3aa: CASSLDVTEQFF

abundance: -
d_gene: -
j_gene: TRBJ2-2
v_gene: TRBV7-6
CDR3nt: TGTGCCAGCAGCGCCAAGGCGGGCACCGGGGAGCTGTTTTTT
CDR3aa: CASSAKAGTGELFF

abundance: -
d_gene: TRBD1
j_gene: TRBJ1-5
v_gene: TRBV28
CDR3nt: TGTGCCAGCAGTGGTGGAGGGGGCGGGAATCAGCCCCAGCATTTT
CDR3aa: CASSGGGGGNQPQHF

abundance: -
d_gene: TRBD2
j_gene: TRBJ2-7
v_gene: TRBV5-6
CDR3nt: TGTGCCAGCAGCTTGATGACTAGCGGACCCTACGAGCAGTACTTC
CDR3aa: CASSLMTSGPYEQYF

abundance: -
d_gene: -
j_gene: TRBJ1-1
v_gene: TRBV25-1
CDR3nt: TGTGCCAGCAGTGAATTGGCAGGGAGGACTGAAGCTTTCTTT
CDR3aa: CASSELAGRTEAFF

abundance: -
d_gene: -
j_gene: TRBJ1-6
v_gene: TRBV11-3
CDR3nt: TGTGCCAGCAGCTTAGAACTGCATTCACCCCTCCACTTT
CDR3aa: CASSLELHSPLHF

abundance: -
d_gene: TRBD1
j_gene: TRBJ2-7
v_gene: TRBV28
CDR3nt: TGTGCCAGCAGGACAGGGTCCTCCTACGAGCAGTACTTC
CDR3aa: CASRTGSSYEQYF

abundance: -
d_gene: -
j_gene: TRBJ2-7
v_gene: TRBV5-6
CDR3nt: TGTGCCAGCAGTTTACAGTACGAGCAGTACTTC
CDR3aa: CASSLQYEQYF

abundance: -
d_gene: -
j_gene: TRBJ1-2
v_gene: TRBV10-3
CDR3nt: TGTGCGTCATCGGTTACGGGGGCGGAAGGCTACACCTTC
CDR3aa: CASSVTGAEGYTF

abundance: once
d_gene: -
j_gene: TRBJ1-3
v_gene: TRBV5-1
CDR3nt: TGCGCCAGCAGCTTTGGGACGGATTCTGGAAACACCATATATTTT
CDR3aa: CASSFGTDSGNTIYF

abundance: -
d_gene: -
j_gene: TRBJ2-1
v_gene: TRBV11-2
CDR3nt: TGTGCCAGCAGCTTAGATTTAATGCGGGGTTCCTCCTACAATGAGCAGTTCTTC
CDR3aa: CASSLDLMRGSSYNEQFF

abundance: -
d_gene: -
j_gene: TRBJ2-5
v_gene: TRBV5-1
CDR3nt: TGCGCCAGCAGCTTACTGGGGGAGACCCAGTACTTC
CDR3aa: CASSLLGETQYF

abundance: -
d_gene: TRBD2
j_gene: TRBJ2-6
v_gene: TRBV7-2
CDR3nt: TGTGCCACTCGAGGTTTAGCGGGTATCTCTGGGGCCAACGTCCTGACTTTC
CDR3aa: CATRGLAGISGANVLTF

abundance: -
d_gene: TRBD1
j_gene: TRBJ2-5
v_gene: TRBV6-5
CDR3nt: TGTGCCAGCAGTAAACGAGGGGGCGGGGAGACCCAGTACTTC
CDR3aa: CASSKRGGGETQYF

abundance: few
d_gene: TRBD2
j_gene: TRBJ2-5
v_gene: TRBV28
CDR3nt: TGTGCCAGCAGTTCAACTTTAGCGGGGGGTCGGCACTTC
CDR3aa: CASSSTLAGGRHF

abundance: -
d_gene: -
j_gene: TRBJ2-7
v_gene: TRBV10-3
CDR3nt: TGTGCCATCAGTGAGCCCTCCAGGGTGGGCGAGCAGTACTTC
CDR3aa: CAISEPSRVGEQYF

abundance: -
d_gene: TRBD2
j_gene: TRBJ2-7
v_gene: TRBV11-1
CDR3nt: TGTGCCAGCAGCCATGGGCTAGCGGATTACGAGCAGTACTTC
CDR3aa: CASSHGLADYEQYF

abundance: few
d_gene: -
j_gene: TRBJ2-1
v_gene: TRBV6-6
CDR3nt: TGTGCCAGCAGTTACTCCACGGGTAGCTCCTACAATGAGCAGTTCTTC
CDR3aa: CASSYSTGSSYNEQFF

abundance: -
d_gene: -
j_gene: TRBJ2-7
v_gene: TRBV9
CDR3nt: TGTGCCAGCAGCGTCGAAAGAGCGGGCTACGAGCAGTACTTC
CDR3aa: CASSVERAGYEQYF

abundance: -
d_gene: -
j_gene: TRBJ2-6
v_gene: TRBV2
CDR3nt: TGTGCCAGCAGTGAGGCTGGGGCCAACGTCCTGACTTTC
CDR3aa: CASSEAGANVLTF

abundance: -
d_gene: -
j_gene: TRBJ2-5
v_gene: TRBV20-1
CDR3nt: TGCAGTGCTCGGAAGCAGTACTTC
CDR3aa: CSARKQYF

abundance: -
d_gene: TRBD1
j_gene: TRBJ1-2
v_gene: TRBV19
CDR3nt: TGTGCCAGTCACAGGGGGGACTATGGCTACACCTTC
CDR3aa: CASHRGDYGYTF

abundance: once
d_gene: TRBD2
j_gene: TRBJ2-2
v_gene: TRBV11-2
CDR3nt: TGTGCCAGCAGCCCTACCCGACTAGCGGGGGGGACCGGGGAGCTGTTTTTT
CDR3aa: CASSPTRLAGGTGELFF

abundance: -
d_gene: TRBD1
j_gene: TRBJ1-4
v_gene: TRBV2
CDR3nt: TGTGCCAGCGGGACAGGGCTTGGTGAAAAACTGTTTTTT
CDR3aa: CASGTGLGEKLFF

abundance: -
d_gene: -
j_gene: TRBJ1-2
v_gene: TRBV7-9
CDR3nt: TGTGCCAGCAGCCCCGGGTTTTCACCTCCTGGCTACACCTTC
CDR3aa: CASSPGFSPPGYTF

abundance: -
d_gene: -
j_gene: TRBJ1-2
v_gene: TRBV10-1
CDR3nt: TGCGCCAGCAGTCAATACGCAAGATCGAAGACCTATGGCTACACCTTC
CDR3aa: CASSQYARSKTYGYTF

abundance: -
d_gene: TRBD1
j_gene: TRBJ2-5
v_gene: TRBV27
CDR3nt: TGTGCCAGCAGTTTACTCTCACAGGGGGCAGAGACCCAGTACTTC
CDR3aa: CASSLLSQGAETQYF

abundance: once
d_gene: -
j_gene: TRBJ2-5
v_gene: TRBV30
CDR3nt: TGTGCCTGTTCTTGGAGCGGAGAAGAGACCCAGTACTTC
CDR3aa: CACSWSGEETQYF

abundance: -
d_gene: -
j_gene: TRBJ1-5
v_gene: TRBV27
CDR3nt: TGTGCCAGCAGTTTAGCGGGAGGGAGCAATCAGCCCCAGCATTTT
CDR3aa: CASSLAGGSNQPQHF

abundance: once
d_gene: -
j_gene: TRBJ2-7
v_gene: TRBV10-3
CDR3nt: TGTGCCGTCGCGGGACAAATAATCTACGAGCAGTACTTC
CDR3aa: CAVAGQIIYEQYF